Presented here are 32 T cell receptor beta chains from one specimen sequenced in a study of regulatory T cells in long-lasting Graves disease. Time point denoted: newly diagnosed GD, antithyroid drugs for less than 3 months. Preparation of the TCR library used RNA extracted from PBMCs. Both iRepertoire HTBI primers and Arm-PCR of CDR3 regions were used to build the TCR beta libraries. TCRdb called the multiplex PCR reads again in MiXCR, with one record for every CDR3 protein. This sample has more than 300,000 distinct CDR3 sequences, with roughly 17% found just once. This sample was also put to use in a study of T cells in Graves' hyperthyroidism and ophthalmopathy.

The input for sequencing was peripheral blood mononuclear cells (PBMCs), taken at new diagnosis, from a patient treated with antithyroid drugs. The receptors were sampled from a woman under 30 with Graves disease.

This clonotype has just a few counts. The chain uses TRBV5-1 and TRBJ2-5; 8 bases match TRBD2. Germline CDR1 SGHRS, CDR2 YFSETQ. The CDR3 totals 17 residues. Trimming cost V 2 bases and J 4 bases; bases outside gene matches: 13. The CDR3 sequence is CASSFQAGALGGETQYF. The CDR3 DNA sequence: TGCGCCAGCAGCTTCCAAGCGGGGGCCCTGGGGGGAGAGACCCAGTACTTC.

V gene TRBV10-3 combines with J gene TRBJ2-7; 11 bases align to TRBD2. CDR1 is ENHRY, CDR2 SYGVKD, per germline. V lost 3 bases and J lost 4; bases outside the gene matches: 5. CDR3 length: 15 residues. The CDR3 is CAISDPLAGGYEQYF. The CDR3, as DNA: TGTGCCATCAGTGACCCCCTAGCGGGAGGTTACGAGCAGTACTTC.

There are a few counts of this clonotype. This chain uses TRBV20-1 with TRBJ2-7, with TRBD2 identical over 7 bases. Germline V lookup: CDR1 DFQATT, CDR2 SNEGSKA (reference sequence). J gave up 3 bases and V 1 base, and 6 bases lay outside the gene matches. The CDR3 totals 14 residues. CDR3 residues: CSARGGLAVYEQYF. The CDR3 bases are TGCAGTGCTAGAGGGGGTCTAGCGGTCTACGAGCAGTACTTC.

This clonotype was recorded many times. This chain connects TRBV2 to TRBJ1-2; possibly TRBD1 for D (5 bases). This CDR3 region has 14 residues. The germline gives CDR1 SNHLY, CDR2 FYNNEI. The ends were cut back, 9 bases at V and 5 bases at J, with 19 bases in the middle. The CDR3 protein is CASISGGDQYGYTF. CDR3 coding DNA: TGTGCCAGTATATCCGGGGGGGATCAATATGGCTACACCTTC.

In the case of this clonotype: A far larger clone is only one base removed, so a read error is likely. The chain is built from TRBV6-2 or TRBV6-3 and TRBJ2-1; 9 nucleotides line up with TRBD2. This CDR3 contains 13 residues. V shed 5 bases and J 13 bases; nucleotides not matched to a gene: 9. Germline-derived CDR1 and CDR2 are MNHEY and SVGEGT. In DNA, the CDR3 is TGTGCCAGCAGTGAATGGCGGGGGGGCCGACAGTTCTTC. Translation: CASSEWRGGRQFF.

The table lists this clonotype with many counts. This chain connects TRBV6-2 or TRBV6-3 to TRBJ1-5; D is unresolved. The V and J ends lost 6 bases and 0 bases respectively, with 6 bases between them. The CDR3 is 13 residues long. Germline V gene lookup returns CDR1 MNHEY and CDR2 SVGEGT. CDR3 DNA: TGTGCCAGCAGCGGGAATAGCAATCAGCCCCAGCATTTT. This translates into CASSGNSNQPQHF.

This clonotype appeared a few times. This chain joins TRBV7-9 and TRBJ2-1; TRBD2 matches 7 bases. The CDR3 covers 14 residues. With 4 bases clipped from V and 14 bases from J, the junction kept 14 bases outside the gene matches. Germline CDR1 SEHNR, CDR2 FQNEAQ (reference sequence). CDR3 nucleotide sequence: TGTGCCAGCAGCTCCCTAATTGAGCGGGATATGGAGTTCTTC. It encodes CASSSLIERDMEFF.

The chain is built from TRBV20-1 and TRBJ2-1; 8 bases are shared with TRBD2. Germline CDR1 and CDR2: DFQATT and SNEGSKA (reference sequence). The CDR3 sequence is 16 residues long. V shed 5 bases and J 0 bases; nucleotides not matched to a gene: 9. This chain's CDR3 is CSAGEITSGSYNEQFF. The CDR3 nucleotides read TGCAGTGCTGGGGAAATAACTAGCGGCTCCTACAATGAGCAGTTCTTC.

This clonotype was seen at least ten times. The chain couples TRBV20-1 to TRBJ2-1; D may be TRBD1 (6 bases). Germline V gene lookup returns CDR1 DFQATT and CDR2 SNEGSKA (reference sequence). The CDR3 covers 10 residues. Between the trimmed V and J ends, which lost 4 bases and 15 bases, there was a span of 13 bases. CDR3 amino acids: CSANRAGVFF. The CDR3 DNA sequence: TGCAGTGCTAACAGGGCTGGAGTGTTCTTC.

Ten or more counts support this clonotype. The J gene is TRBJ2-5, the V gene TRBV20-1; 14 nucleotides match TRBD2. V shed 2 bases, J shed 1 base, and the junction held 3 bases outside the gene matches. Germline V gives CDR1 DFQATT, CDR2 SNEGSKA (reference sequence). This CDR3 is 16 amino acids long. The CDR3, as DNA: TGCAGTGCTAGACGACTAGCGGGAGGGACCCAAGAGACCCAGTACTTC. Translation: CSARRLAGGTQETQYF.

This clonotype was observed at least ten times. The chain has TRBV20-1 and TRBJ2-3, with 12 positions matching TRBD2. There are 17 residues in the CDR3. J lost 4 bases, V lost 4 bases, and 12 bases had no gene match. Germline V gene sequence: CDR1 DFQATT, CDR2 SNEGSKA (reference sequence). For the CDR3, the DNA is TGCAGTGCTATCTCTTTGACTAGCGGGAGAGGGGCAGATACGCAGTATTTT. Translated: CSAISLTSGRGADTQYF.

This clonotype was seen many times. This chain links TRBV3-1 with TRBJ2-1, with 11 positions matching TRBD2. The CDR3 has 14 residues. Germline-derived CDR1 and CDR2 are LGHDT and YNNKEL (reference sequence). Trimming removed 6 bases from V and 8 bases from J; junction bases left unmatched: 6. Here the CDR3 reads CASRLSGRADEQFF. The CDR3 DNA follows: TGTGCCAGCAGGCTTAGCGGGAGGGCCGATGAGCAGTTCTTC.

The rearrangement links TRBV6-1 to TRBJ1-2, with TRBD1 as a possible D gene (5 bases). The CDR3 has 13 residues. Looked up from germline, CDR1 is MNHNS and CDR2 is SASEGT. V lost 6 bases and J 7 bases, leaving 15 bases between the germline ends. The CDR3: CASSPHRRGGYTF. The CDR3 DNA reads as TGTGCCAGCAGCCCCCATCGTAGGGGTGGCTACACCTTC.

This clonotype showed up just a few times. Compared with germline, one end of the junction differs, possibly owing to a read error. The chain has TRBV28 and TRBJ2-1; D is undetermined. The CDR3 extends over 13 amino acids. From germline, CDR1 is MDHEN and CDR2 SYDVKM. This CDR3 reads CASGFASYNEQFF. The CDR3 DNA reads TGTGCCAGCGGTTTTGCCTCCTACAATGAGCAGTTCTTC.

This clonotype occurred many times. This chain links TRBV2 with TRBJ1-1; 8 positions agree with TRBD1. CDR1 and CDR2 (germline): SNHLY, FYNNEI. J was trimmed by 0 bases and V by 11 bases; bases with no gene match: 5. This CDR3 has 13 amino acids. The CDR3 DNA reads TGTGCCGGGGGACAGGTGGTGAACACTGAAGCTTTCTTT. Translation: CAGGQVVNTEAFF. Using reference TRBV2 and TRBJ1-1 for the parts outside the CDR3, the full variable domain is EPEVTQTPSHQVTQMGQEVILRCVPISNHLYFYWYRQILGQKVEFLVSFYNNEISEKSEIFDDQFSVERPDGSNFTLKIRSTKLEDSAMYFCAGGQVVNTEAFFGQGTRLTVV.

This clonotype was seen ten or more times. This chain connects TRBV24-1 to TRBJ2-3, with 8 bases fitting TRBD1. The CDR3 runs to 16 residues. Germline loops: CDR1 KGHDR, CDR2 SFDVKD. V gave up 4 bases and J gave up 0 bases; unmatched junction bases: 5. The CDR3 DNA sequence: TGTGCCACCAGTGACCCTAACAGGGGGAGCACAGATACGCAGTATTTT. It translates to CATSDPNRGSTDTQYF.

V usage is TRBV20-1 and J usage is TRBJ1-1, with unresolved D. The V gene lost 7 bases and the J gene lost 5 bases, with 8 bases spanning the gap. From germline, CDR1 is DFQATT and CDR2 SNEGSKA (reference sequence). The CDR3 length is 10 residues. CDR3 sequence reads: CSVGRTEAFF. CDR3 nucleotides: TGCAGTGTAGGGAGGACTGAAGCTTTCTTT.

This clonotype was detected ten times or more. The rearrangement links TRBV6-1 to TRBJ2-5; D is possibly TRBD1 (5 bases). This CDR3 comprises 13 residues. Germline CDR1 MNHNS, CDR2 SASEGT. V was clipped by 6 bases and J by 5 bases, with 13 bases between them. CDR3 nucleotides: TGTGCCAGCAGAAAACAGGTTGGGGAGACCCAGTACTTC. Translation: CASRKQVGETQYF.

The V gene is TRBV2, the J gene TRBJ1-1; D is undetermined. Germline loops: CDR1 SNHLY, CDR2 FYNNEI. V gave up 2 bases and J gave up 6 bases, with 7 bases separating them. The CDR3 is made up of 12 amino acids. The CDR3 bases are TGTGCCAGCAGTGAATATAGCTCTGAAGCTTTCTTT. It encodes CASSEYSSEAFF.

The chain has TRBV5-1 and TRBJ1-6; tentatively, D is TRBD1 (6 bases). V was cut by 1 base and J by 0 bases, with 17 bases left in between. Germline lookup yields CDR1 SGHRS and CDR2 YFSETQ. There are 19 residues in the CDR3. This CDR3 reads CASSLSGRGPSSYNSPLHF. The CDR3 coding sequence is TGCGCCAGCAGCTTGAGCGGCAGGGGCCCTTCCTCCTATAATTCACCCCTCCACTTT.

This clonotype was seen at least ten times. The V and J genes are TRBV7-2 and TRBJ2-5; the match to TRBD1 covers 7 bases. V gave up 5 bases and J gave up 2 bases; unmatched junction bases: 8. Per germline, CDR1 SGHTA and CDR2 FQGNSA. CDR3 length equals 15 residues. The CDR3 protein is CASSEVQGWQETQYF. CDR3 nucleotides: TGTGCCAGCAGCGAAGTACAGGGGTGGCAAGAGACCCAGTACTTC.

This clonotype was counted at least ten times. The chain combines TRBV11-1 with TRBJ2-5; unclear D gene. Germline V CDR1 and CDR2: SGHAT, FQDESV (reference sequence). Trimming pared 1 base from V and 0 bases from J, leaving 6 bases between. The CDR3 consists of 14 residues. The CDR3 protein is CASSLETHQETQYF. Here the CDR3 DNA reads TGTGCCAGCAGCTTAGAGACGCACCAAGAGACCCAGTACTTC.

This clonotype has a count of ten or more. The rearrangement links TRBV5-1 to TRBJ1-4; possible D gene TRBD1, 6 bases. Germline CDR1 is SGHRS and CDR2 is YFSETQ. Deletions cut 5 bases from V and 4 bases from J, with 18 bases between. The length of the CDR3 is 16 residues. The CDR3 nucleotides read TGCGCCAGCAGACGGAATACAGGGAGGGATAATGAAAAACTGTTTTTT. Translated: CASRRNTGRDNEKLFF.

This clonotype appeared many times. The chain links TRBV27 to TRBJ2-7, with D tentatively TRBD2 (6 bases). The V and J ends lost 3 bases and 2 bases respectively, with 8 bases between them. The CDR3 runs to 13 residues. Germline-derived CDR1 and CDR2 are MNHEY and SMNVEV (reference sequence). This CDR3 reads CASSLGRPYEQYF. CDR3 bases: TGTGCCAGCAGTTTGGGGAGGCCCTACGAGCAGTACTTC.

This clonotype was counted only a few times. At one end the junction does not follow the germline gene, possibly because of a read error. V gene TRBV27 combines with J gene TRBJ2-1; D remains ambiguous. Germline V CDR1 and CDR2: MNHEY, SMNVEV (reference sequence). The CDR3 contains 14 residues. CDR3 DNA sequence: TGTGCCAGCAGTATATCTCACACCTACAATGAGCAGTTCTTC. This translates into CASSISHTYNEQFF.

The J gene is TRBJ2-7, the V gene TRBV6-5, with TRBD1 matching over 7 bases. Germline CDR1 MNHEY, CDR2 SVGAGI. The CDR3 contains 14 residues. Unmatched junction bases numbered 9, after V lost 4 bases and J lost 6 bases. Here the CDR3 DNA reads TGTGCCAGCAGTTCCGACAGGGTGGGTTTCGAGCAGTACTTC. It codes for CASSSDRVGFEQYF.

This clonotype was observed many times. DNA of the CDR3: TGTGCCTGGAGTGTACCCCCCAGCATCTACTCCTACGAGCAGTACTTC. It codes for CAWSVPPSIYSYEQYF. This chain uses TRBV30 with TRBJ2-7; D ambiguous. CDR3 length equals 16 residues. With 0 bases removed from V and 0 bases from J, the gap between germline ends came to 15 bases. The germline V gene has CDR1 GTSNPN and CDR2 SVGIG (reference sequence).

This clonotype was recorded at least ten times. The CDR3 sequence: CASSLPGQGTTGYTF. The CDR3 DNA reads as TGTGCCAGCAGCTTACCGGGACAGGGAACGACTGGCTACACCTTC. The chain has TRBV7-9 and TRBJ1-2, with 9 bases matching TRBD1. The germline gives CDR1 SEHNR, CDR2 FQNEAQ (reference sequence). With V trimmed by 2 bases and J by 7 bases, 8 bases remained unmatched. The CDR3 runs to 15 residues. Filled out from reference TRBV7-9 and TRBJ1-2, the complete variable domain reads DTGVSQNPRHKITKRGQNVTFRCDPISEHNRLYWYRQTLGQGPEFLTYFQNEAQLEKSRLLSDRFSAERPKGSFSTLEIQRTEQGDSAMYLCASSLPGQGTTGYTFGSGTRLTVV.

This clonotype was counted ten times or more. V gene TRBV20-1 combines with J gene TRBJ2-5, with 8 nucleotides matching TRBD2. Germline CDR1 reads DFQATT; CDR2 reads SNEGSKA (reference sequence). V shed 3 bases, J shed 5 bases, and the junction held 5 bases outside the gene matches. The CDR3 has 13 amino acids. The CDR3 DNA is TGCAGTGCTAGGGGGACTAGTCGGGAGACCCAGTACTTC. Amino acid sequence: CSARGTSRETQYF.

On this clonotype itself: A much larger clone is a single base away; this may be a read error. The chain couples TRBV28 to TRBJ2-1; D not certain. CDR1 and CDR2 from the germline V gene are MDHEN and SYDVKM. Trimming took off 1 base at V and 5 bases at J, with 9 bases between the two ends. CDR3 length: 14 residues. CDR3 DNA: TGTGCCAGCAGTTTATCCCGGTCCCACAATGAGCAGTTCTTC. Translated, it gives CASSLSRSHNEQFF.

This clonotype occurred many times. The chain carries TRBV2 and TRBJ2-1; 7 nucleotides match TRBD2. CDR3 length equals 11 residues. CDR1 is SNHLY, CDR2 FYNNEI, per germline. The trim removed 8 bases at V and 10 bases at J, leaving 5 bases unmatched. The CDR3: CASVTSFEQFF. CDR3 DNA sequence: TGTGCCAGCGTGACTAGCTTCGAGCAGTTCTTC.

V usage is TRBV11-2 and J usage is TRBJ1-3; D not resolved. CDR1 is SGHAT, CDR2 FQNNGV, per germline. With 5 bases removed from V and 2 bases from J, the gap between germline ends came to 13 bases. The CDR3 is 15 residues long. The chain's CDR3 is CASSTRQITGNTIYF. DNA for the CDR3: TGTGCCAGCAGCACCCGCCAGATAACTGGAAACACCATATATTTT.